This T cell receptor beta chain was recovered during a study of shared clonotypes between healthy human individuals. Study results and caveats: Expectations were that clonotype sharing among donors would be affected by sequencing depth.

For each subset, genomic DNA was distributed in equal portions over several immunoSEQ plates. Method: immunoSEQ multiplex PCR; TCRdb's copy keeps in-frame clones and lacks some. The repertoire holds about 2.3 million clones, about 92% seen once, with 0.39% in the top ten. Trimming removed 5 bases at V and 5 bases at J, with 13 bases between. The CDR3 covers 14 residues. The germline V gene has CDR1 MDHEN and CDR2 SYDVKM. The study enrolled healthy HIV-negative adults without recent acute infections or vaccinations as donors. CD45RA+ naive and CD45RA-negative memory subsets were separated from CD4+ cells. Of note for this clone: The antigen is unknown.

This chain joins TRBV28 and TRBJ1-3, with D perhaps matching TRBD1 (6 bases). The clonotype was recovered from a man between 18 and 35 years old in good health. Some clones in this sample may be carry-over from other donors' samples. Sequenced input: naive CD4+ T cells from PBMCs. The subset was: CD45RA+ positively selected. The CDR3 DNA reads TGTGCCAGCAGTAGCCCCGGGACACGAAACACCATATATTTT. Its translation: CASSSPGTRNTIYF.